This is a list of T cell receptor beta chains from one sample in a study of cytomegalovirus exposure and HLA in healthy donors. Profiled with immunoSEQ multiplex PCR; TCRdb holds only in-frame clones, not every one. The table lists more than 140,000 clones. The sequencing input was PBMCs. Receptor source: a woman younger than 30 in good health and CMV-seronegative. Both conserved end residues are part of each CDR3. D genes are given only for firm matches.

j_call v_call d_call cdr3_nt cdr3_aa
TRBJ2-6 TRBV5-4 - TGTGCCAGCTTGATCGCCTACTCTGGGGCCAACGTCCTGACTTTC CASLIAYSGANVLTF
TRBJ1-1 TRBV5-4 TRBD1 TGTGCCAGCAATAAACGGACAGGGTCGGACACTGAAGCTTTCTTT CASNKRTGSDTEAFF
TRBJ2-1 TRBV19 TRBD2 TGTGCCAGTAGTATTTCGCGGGGGAGCTCCTACAATGAGCAGTTCTTC CASSISRGSSYNEQFF
TRBJ2-1 TRBV19 TRBD2 TGTGCCAGTAGTTCCGACTGGGACTACCACAATGAGCAGTTCTTC CASSSDWDYHNEQFF
TRBJ2-2 TRBV7-9 - TGTGCCAGCAGCCCAGAGGGCTGGCCCCGCACCGGGGAGCTGTTTTTT CASSPEGWPRTGELFF
TRBJ2-2 TRBV6-1 TRBD1 TGTGCCAGCAGTGTGGACAGGGTGGGGAACACCGGGGAGCTGTTTTTT CASSVDRVGNTGELFF
TRBJ2-1 TRBV7-3 TRBD2 TGTGCCAGCAGCCCTAGCGGGAGCGGGAATGAGCAGTTCTTC CASSPSGSGNEQFF
TRBJ2-7 TRBV27 - TGTGCCAGCAGTCTAGGCGGCGGCTACGAGCAGTACTTC CASSLGGGYEQYF
TRBJ2-1 TRBV6-4 - TGTGCCAGCAAGGGAGGACTACAAAGCGATGAGCAGTTCTTC CASKGGLQSDEQFF
TRBJ1-1 TRBV9 TRBD1 TGTGCCAGCAGCAAAAGACAGGGGGCGCAGGCTGAAGCTTTCTTT CASSKRQGAQAEAFF
TRBJ1-6 TRBV5-1 TRBD1 TGCGCCAGCAGCCAGGACAGGGATAATTCACCCCTCCACTTT CASSQDRDNSPLHF
TRBJ2-7 TRBV25-1 - TGTGCCAGCAGTGGGACAGTCTACGAGCAGTACTTC CASSGTVYEQYF
TRBJ2-5 TRBV14 TRBD2 TGTGCCAGCAGCCAAGAGACTAGCGGGAGGCAGACCCAGTACTTC CASSQETSGRQTQYF
TRBJ2-7 TRBV25-1 TRBD2 TGTGCCAGCAGTGATGGGCTAGCGGGAGCATACGAGCAGTACTTC CASSDGLAGAYEQYF
TRBJ2-7 TRBV18 - TGTGCCAGTTCCCCTCCGGGGTTAAGCAACGAGCAGTACTTC CASSPPGLSNEQYF
TRBJ1-2 TRBV19 - TGTGCCAGTAGTTTTCAAGGAGGGGACTATGGCTACACCTTC CASSFQGGDYGYTF
TRBJ1-5 TRBV5-8 - TGTGCCAGCAGCCCGATAGTCAATCAGCCCCAGCATTTT CASSPIVNQPQHF
TRBJ1-2 TRBV30 TRBD1 TGTGCCTGGGAAATTCACAGGGGGTCCTATGGCTACACCTTC CAWEIHRGSYGYTF
TRBJ2-7 TRBV2 - TGTGCCAGCAGTGAACTAGTCAGTTGGGACTGGGCCTACGAGCAGTACTTC CASSELVSWDWAYEQYF
TRBJ2-7 TRBV5-1 TRBD2 TGCGCCAGCAGCTTGTCCGGGACTAGCGGAGTCTACGAGCAGTACTTC CASSLSGTSGVYEQYF
TRBJ2-1 TRBV27 - TGTGCCAGCAGCTTTAAGTCGACAGGCTACAATGAGCAGTTCTTC CASSFKSTGYNEQFF
TRBJ2-2 TRBV5-1 - TGCGCCAGCAGCTTCCGTGGGAGGCATTTAAACACCGGGGAGCTGTTTTTT CASSFRGRHLNTGELFF
TRBJ2-3 TRBV4-2 TRBD2 TGTGCCAGCAGCTCCAACCTTGCGGGAGTGTACACAGATACGCAGTATTTT CASSSNLAGVYTDTQYF
TRBJ2-3 TRBV14 TRBD2 TGTGCCAGCAGCTACCAGGGACTAGCGGGTATCACAGATACGCAGTATTTT CASSYQGLAGITDTQYF
TRBJ1-1 TRBV18 TRBD1 TGTGCCAGCTCACCTGGGAACAGGGGGAACACTGAAGCTTTCTTT CASSPGNRGNTEAFF
TRBJ2-7 TRBV14 TRBD2 TGTGCCAGCAGCCATGGGACTAGCGGGAGCCGGAACTACGAGCAGTACTTC CASSHGTSGSRNYEQYF
TRBJ2-1 TRBV4-1 TRBD2 TGCGCCAGCAGCCAAGATGGGGTAGCGGGCGGCAATGAGCAGTTCTTC CASSQDGVAGGNEQFF
TRBJ2-3 TRBV10-3 - TGTGCCATTCTAGCTGGTAGCACAGATACGCAGTATTTT CAILAGSTDTQYF
TRBJ1-4 TRBV6-1 TRBD1 TGTGCCAGCAGTGTTACGAGGGGGCGAGAAAAACTGTTTTTT CASSVTRGREKLFF
TRBJ2-1 TRBV11-3 TRBD1 TGTGCCAGCAGCCCAAGGACAGGGGAGAATGAGCAGTTCTTC CASSPRTGENEQFF
TRBJ2-4 TRBV7-9 - TGTGCCAGCACCTCAGGGCAGGACCTAGCCAAAAACATTCAGTACTTC CASTSGQDLAKNIQYF
TRBJ2-1 TRBV6-4 TRBD2 TGTGCCAGCACCCAGGGACTAGCGGGAGATGAGCAGTTCTTC CASTQGLAGDEQFF
TRBJ1-1 TRBV7-8 TRBD1 TGTGCCAGCAGCTGGAGGGACAGGCCGAACACTGAAGCTTTCTTT CASSWRDRPNTEAFF
TRBJ2-1 TRBV6-6 - TGTGCCAGTGCGGAATACAATGAGCAGTTCTTC CASAEYNEQFF
TRBJ1-3 TRBV5-6 TRBD1 TGTGCCAGCAGCGGAGACAGGGGGCTAAACACCATATATTTT CASSGDRGLNTIYF